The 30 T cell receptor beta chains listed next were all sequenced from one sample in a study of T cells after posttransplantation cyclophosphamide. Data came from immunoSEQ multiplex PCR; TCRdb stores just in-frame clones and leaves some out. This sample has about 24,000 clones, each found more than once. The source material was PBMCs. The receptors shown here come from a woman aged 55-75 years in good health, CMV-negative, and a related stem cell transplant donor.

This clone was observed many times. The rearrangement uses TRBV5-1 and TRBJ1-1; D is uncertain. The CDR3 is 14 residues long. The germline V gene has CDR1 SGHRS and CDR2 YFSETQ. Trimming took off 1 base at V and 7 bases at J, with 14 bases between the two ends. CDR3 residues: CASSLFPEMVEAFF. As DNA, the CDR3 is TGCGCCAGCAGCTTGTTTCCAGAAATGGTTGAAGCTTTCTTT.

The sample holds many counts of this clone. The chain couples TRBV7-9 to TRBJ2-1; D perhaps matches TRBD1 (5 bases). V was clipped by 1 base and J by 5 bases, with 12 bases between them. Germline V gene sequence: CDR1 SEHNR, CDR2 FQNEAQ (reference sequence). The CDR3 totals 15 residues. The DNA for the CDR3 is TGTGCCAGCAGCTTAGAGGTGATCAGGGACAATGAGCAGTTCTTC. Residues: CASSLEVIRDNEQFF.

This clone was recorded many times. CDR3 residues: CSVEDGGEWYV. The CDR3 bases are TGCAGCGTTGAAGACGGCGGTGAGTGGTACGTC. V usage is TRBV29-1 and J usage is TRBJ2-7, with D unclear. CDR3 length: 11 residues. CDR1 is SQVTM and CDR2 is ANQGSEA in the germline V gene. With 0 bases removed from V and 12 bases from J, the gap between germline ends came to 12 bases.

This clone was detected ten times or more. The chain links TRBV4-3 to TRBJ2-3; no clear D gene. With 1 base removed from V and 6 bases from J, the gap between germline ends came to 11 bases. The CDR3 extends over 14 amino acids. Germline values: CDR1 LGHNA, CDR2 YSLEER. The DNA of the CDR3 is TGCGCCAGCAGCCAAGGTACTAAGGCTGATACGCAGTATTTT. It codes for CASSQGTKADTQYF.

DNA for the CDR3: TGTGCCAGCAGCCTACGGACTAGCGGGGGCACAGATACGCAGTATTTT. Translating it yields CASSLRTSGGTDTQYF. The V gene is TRBV7-6, the J gene TRBJ2-3; TRBD2 agrees at 12 bases. The CDR3 is made up of 16 amino acids. The J segment lost 1 base and the V segment lost 5 bases, leaving 4 bases of the junction unmatched. The germline CDR1 and CDR2 sequences are SGHVS and FNYEAQ.

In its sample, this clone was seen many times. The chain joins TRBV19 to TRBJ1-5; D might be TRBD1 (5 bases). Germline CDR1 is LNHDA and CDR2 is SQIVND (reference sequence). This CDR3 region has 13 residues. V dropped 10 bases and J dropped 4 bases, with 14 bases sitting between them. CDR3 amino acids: CATRSPGNQPQHF. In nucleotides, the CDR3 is TGTGCCACCCGCAGCCCAGGGAATCAGCCCCAGCATTTT.

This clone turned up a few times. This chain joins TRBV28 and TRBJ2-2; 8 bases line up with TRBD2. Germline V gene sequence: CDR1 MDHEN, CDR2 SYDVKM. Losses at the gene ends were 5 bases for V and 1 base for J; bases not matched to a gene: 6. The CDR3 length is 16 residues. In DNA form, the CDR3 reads TGTGCCAGCAGTGGATGGGCGGGAGGGAACACCGGGGAGCTGTTTTTT. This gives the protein CASSGWAGGNTGELFF.

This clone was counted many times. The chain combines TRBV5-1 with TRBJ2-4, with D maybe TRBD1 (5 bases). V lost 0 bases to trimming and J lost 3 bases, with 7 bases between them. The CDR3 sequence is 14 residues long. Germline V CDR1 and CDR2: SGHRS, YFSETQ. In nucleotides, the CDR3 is TGCGCCAGCAGCTTGGCACAGGACAAAAACATTCAGTACTTC. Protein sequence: CASSLAQDKNIQYF. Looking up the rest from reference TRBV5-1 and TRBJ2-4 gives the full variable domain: KAGVTQTPRYLIKTRGQQVTLSCSPISGHRSVSWYQQTPGQGLQFLFEYFSETQRNKGNFPGRFSGRQFSNSRSEMNVSTLELGDSALYLCASSLAQDKNIQYFGAGTRLSVL.

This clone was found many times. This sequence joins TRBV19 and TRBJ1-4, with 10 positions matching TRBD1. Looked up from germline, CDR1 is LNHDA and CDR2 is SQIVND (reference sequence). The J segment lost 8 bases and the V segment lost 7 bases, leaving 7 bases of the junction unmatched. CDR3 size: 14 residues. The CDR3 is CASTPGTGAEKLFF. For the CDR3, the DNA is TGTGCCAGTACCCCCGGGACAGGGGCAGAAAAACTGTTTTTT.

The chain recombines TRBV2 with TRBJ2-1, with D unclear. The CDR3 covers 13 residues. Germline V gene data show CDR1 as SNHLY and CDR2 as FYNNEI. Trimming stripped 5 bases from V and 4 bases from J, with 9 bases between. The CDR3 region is CASSQTPYNEQFF. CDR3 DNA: TGTGCCAGCAGTCAAACACCGTACAATGAGCAGTTCTTC.

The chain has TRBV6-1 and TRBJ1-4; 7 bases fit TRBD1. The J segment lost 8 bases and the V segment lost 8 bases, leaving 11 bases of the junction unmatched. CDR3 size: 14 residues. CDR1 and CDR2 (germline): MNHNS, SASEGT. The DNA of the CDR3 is TGTGCCAGCCAGGACAGGACACCCTACGAAAAACTGTTTTTT. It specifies CASQDRTPYEKLFF.

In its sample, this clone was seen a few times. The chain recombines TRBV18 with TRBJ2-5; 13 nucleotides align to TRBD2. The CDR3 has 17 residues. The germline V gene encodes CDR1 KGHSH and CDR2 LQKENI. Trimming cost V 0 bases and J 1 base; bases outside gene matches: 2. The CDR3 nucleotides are TGTGCCAGCTCACCACCAGGACTAGCGGGGGTCCAAGAGACCCAGTACTTC. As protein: CASSPPGLAGVQETQYF.

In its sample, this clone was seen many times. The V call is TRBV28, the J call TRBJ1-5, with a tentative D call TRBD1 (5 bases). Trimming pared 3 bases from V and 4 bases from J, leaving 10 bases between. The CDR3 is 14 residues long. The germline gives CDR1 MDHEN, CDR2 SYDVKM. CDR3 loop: CASSFVGGNQPQHF. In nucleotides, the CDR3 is TGTGCCAGCAGTTTTGTCGGGGGAAATCAGCCCCAGCATTTT.

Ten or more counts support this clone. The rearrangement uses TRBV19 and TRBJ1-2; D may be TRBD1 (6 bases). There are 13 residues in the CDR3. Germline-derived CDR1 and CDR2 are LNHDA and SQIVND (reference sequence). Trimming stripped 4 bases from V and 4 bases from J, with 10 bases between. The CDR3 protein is CASSTGGAYGYTF. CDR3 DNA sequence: TGTGCCAGTAGTACGGGGGGCGCCTATGGCTACACCTTC.

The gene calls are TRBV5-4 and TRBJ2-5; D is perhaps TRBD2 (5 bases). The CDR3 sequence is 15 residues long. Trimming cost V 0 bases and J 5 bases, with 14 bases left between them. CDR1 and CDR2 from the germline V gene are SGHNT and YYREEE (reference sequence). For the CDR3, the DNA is TGTGCCAGCAGCTTGGAGGAGGTGGGCGGCGAGACCCAGTACTTC. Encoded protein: CASSLEEVGGETQYF.

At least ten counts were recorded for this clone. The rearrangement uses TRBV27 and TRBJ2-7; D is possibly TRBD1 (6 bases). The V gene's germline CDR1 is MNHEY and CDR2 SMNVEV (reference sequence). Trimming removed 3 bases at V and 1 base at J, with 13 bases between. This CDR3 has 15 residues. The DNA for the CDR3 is TGTGCCAGCAGTTTGAGGACAGCTCAATCCTACGAGCAGTACTTC. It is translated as CASSLRTAQSYEQYF.

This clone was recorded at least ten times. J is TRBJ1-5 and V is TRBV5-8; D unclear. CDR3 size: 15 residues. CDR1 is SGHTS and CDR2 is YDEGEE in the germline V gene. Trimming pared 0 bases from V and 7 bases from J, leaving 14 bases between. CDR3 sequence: CASSLGRLAGQPQHF. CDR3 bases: TGTGCCAGCAGCTTGGGGAGGTTAGCGGGCCAGCCCCAGCATTTT.

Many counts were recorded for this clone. CDR3 DNA sequence: TGTGCCAGCAGCAATCCTAGCGGGGGCCAGAGGGGGGAGCAGTTCTTC. Its translation: CASSNPSGGQRGEQFF. The chain couples TRBV7-2 to TRBJ2-1; 10 bases map to TRBD2. The CDR3 sequence is 16 residues long. V lost 5 bases to trimming and J lost 10 bases; unmatched junction nucleotides: 14. Germline values: CDR1 SGHTA, CDR2 FQGNSA. Supplemented by reference TRBV7-2 and TRBJ2-1, the full variable domain reads GAGVSQSPSNKVTEKGKDVELRCDPISGHTALYWYRQSLGQGLEFLIYFQGNSAPDKSGLPSDRFSAERTGGSVSTLTIQRTQQEDSAVYLCASSNPSGGQRGEQFFGPGTRLTVL.

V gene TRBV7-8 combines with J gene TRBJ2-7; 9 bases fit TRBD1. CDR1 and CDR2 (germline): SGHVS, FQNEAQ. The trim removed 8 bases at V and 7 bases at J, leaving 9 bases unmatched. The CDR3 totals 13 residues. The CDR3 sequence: CASGWTGEGEQYF. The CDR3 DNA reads TGTGCCAGCGGCTGGACAGGGGAGGGAGAGCAGTACTTC.

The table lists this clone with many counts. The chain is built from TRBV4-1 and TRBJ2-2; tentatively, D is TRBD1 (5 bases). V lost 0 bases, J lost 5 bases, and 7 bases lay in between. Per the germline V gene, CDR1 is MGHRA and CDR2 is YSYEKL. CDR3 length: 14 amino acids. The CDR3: CASSQDSGTGELFF. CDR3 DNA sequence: TGCGCCAGCAGCCAAGATTCAGGGACCGGGGAGCTGTTTTTT.

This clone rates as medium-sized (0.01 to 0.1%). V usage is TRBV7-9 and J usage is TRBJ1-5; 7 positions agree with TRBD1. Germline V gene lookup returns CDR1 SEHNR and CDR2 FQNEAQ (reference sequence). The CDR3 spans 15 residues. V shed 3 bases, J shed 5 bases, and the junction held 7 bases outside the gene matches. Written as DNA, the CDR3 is TGTGCCAGCAGCTTCACAGGGGCGGGTGATCAGCCCCAGCATTTT. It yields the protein CASSFTGAGDQPQHF.

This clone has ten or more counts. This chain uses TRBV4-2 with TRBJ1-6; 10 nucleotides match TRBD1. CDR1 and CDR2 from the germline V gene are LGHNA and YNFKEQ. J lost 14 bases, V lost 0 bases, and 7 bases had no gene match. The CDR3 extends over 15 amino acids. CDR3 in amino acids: CASSQDRDRGSTLHF. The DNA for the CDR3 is TGTGCCAGCAGCCAAGATCGGGACAGGGGTTCGACCCTCCACTTT.

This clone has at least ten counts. The CDR3 sequence is CASNTGSRAFF. The CDR3 coding sequence is TGTGCCAGCAACACAGGGTCGCGGGCTTTCTTT. The V gene is TRBV6-5, the J gene TRBJ1-1, with D perhaps TRBD1 (6 bases). Germline V gene data show CDR1 as MNHEY and CDR2 as SVGAGI. The CDR3 totals 11 residues. With 7 bases removed from V and 11 bases from J, the gap between germline ends came to 14 bases.

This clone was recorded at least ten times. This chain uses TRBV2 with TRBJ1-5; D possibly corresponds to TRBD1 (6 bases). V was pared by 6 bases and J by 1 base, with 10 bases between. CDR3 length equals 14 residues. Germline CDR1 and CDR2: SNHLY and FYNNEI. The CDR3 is CASSTTGSNQPQHF. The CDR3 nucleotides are TGTGCCAGCAGCACCACAGGGAGCAATCAGCCCCAGCATTTT.

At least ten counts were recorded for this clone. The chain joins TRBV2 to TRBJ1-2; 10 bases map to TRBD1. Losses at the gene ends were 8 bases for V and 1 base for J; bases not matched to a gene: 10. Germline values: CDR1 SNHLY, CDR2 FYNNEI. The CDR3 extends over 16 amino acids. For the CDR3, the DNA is TGTGCCAGCTCGGGTCCGGGGGACAGGGGTAACTATGGCTACACCTTC. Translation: CASSGPGDRGNYGYTF.

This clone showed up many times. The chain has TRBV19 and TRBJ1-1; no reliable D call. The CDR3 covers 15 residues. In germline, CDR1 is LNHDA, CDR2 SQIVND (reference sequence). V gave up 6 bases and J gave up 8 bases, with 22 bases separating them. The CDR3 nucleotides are TGTGCCAGTAGCCTGGGTGATTTAGAGAGGAGCGAAGCTTTCTTT. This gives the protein CASSLGDLERSEAFF.

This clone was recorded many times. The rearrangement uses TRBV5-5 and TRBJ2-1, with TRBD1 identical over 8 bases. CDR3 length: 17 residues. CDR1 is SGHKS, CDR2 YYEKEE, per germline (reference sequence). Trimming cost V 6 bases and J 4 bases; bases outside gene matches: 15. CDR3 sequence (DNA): TGTGCCAGCACCGGAAAAATGACAGGGGCCGGATACAATGAGCAGTTCTTC. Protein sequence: CASTGKMTGAGYNEQFF. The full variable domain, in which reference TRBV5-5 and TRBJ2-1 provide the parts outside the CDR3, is DAGVTQSPTHLIKTRGQQVTLRCSPISGHKSVSWYQQVLGQGPQFIFQYYEKEERGRGNFPDRFSARQFPNYSSELNVNALLLGDSALYLCASTGKMTGAGYNEQFFGPGTRLTVL.

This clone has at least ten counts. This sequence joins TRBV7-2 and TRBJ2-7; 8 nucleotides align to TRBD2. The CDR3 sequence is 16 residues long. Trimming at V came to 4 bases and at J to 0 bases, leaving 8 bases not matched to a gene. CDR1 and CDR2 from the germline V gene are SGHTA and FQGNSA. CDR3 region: CASSWTGGTTSYEQYF. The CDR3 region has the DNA TGTGCCAGCAGCTGGACGGGGGGGACCACCTCCTACGAGCAGTACTTC.

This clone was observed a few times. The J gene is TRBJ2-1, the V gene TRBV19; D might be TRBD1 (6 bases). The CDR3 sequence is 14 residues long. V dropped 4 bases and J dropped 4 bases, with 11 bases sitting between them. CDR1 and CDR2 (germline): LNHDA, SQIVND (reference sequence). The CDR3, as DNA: TGTGCCAGTAGTACGCGCGGACAGTACAATGAGCAGTTCTTC. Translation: CASSTRGQYNEQFF.

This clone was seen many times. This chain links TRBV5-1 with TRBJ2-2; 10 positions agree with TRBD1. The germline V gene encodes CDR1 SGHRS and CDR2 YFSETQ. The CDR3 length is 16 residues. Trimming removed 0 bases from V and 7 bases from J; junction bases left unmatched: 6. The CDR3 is CASSLAGTGVVGELFF. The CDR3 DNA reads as TGCGCCAGCAGCTTGGCCGGGACAGGGGTTGTCGGGGAGCTGTTTTTT.